Each of the 12 T cell receptor beta chains below was sequenced from the same sample in a study of T cell changes during pregnancy in multiple sclerosis (dated by TCRdb to about 2019). Library preparation employed the immunoSEQ multiplex PCR assay. What TCRdb holds here is the immuneACCESS table cut down to in-frame rearrangements. Part of the clones is not present; checked against another copy, under half of the missing clones reflect an unresolved V gene, and the others are unexplained. This sample has tens of thousands of clones in its table, and roughly 91% of those were observed once. The ten largest clones capture around 4.5% of the sample. This sample comprised peripheral blood, obtained in the second trimester of pregnancy. Receptors were obtained from a female donor in good health, enrolled as a control in a pregnancy study.

The chain joins TRBV9 to TRBJ2-1; TRBD1 agrees at 10 bases. The CDR3 covers 16 residues. Germline trimming cut 2 bases from V and 5 bases from J; bases unmatched to any gene: 7. Per germline, CDR1 SGDLS and CDR2 YYNGEE. CDR3 sequence: CASSVRGQGTHNEQFF. The CDR3 DNA reads as TGTGCCAGCAGCGTTCGGGGACAGGGGACCCACAATGAGCAGTTCTTC.

Here the CDR3 DNA reads TGTGCCAGCAGCTTGACGACAGACTACTATGGCTACACCTTC. Translation: CASSLTTDYYGYTF. This rearrangement joins TRBV5-6 to TRBJ1-2, with TRBD1 as a possible D gene (5 bases). Trimming took 1 base from V and 3 from J, leaving 10 bases between them. From germline, CDR1 is SGHDT and CDR2 YYEEEE. This CDR3 region has 14 residues.

J is TRBJ2-7 and V is TRBV19; 8 positions match TRBD1. The V segment lost 3 bases and the J segment 3 bases; nucleotides outside the gene matches: 4. Germline V gives CDR1 LNHDA, CDR2 SQIVND (reference sequence). The CDR3 sequence is 14 residues long. The CDR3 nucleotides are TGTGCCAGTAGTATCCCCGGACAGGGCTACGAGCAGTACTTC. Translating gives CASSIPGQGYEQYF.

The J gene is TRBJ2-7, the V gene TRBV28, with TRBD1 matching 7 bases. The CDR3 has 15 residues. Germline assignment: CDR1 MDHEN and CDR2 SYDVKM. V lost 6 bases and J lost 2; bases outside the gene matches: 10. The CDR3 spells CASSQDRALPYEQYF. The CDR3 nucleotides read TGTGCCAGCAGCCAAGACAGGGCTCTCCCCTACGAGCAGTACTTC.

The rearrangement joins TRBV28 to TRBJ1-1; the D is unclear. CDR1 is MDHEN and CDR2 is SYDVKM in the germline V gene. V shed 5 bases and J shed 7 bases, with 14 bases lying between them. The CDR3 loop spans 13 amino acids. The CDR3 sequence is CASSVPVAGEAFF. DNA of the CDR3: TGTGCCAGCAGTGTTCCGGTGGCGGGTGAAGCTTTCTTT.

As concerns this clone: Within the sample, other DNA sequences also encode this same CDR3. The chain uses TRBV5-1 and TRBJ1-4; 8 nucleotides agree with TRBD1. The junction had 5 bases not matched to a gene; V was cut back by 3 bases and J by 7 bases. This CDR3 comprises 14 residues. Per germline, CDR1 SGHRS and CDR2 YFSETQ. The chain's CDR3 is CASSSGQGREKLFF. The CDR3 coding sequence is TGCGCCAGCAGCTCAGGACAGGGTCGTGAAAAACTGTTTTTT.

The rearrangement joins TRBV7-8 to TRBJ1-5, with D possibly matching TRBD1 (5 bases). V lost 1 base and J lost 0, with 13 bases in between. The V gene's germline CDR1 is SGHVS and CDR2 FQNEAQ. The CDR3 spans 17 residues. The CDR3 DNA follows: TGTGCCAGCAGCTTAGGACAGCCGTTTTATAGCAATCAGCCCCAGCATTTT. Protein sequence: CASSLGQPFYSNQPQHF.

V is TRBV27 and J is TRBJ2-3; D not certain. V lost 4 bases and J 1 base, leaving 12 bases between the germline ends. This CDR3 has 15 amino acids. Germline V gene lookup returns CDR1 MNHEY and CDR2 SMNVEV (reference sequence). The CDR3 reads CASSSRLLGTDTQYF. CDR3 sequence (DNA): TGTGCCAGCAGTTCCCGACTCTTGGGCACAGATACGCAGTATTTT.

CDR3 sequence reads: CASSDRDNYGYTF. DNA for the CDR3: TGTGCCAGCTCAGACAGGGATAACTATGGCTACACCTTC. The rearrangement joins TRBV18 to TRBJ1-2, with 7 bases aligning to TRBD1. Germline CDR1 KGHSH, CDR2 LQKENI. Trimming cost V 5 bases and J 1 base; bases outside gene matches: 1. This CDR3 comprises 13 residues.

A single count supports this clone. J is TRBJ2-3 and V is TRBV11-2; 8 bases are a match to TRBD1. CDR1 is SGHAT and CDR2 is FQNNGV in the germline V gene. The ends lost 5 bases at V and 7 bases at J; junction bases unmatched: 11. CDR3 size: 15 residues. CDR3 sequence (DNA): TGTGCCAGCAGCCCTGGACAGGGAAATTTCCATACGCAGTATTTT. Protein: CASSPGQGNFHTQYF.

The rearrangement links TRBV5-5 to TRBJ1-2; TRBD1 is a possible D gene (5 bases). The germline gives CDR1 SGHKS, CDR2 YYEKEE (reference sequence). This CDR3 spans 15 amino acids. Deletions cut 4 bases from V and 4 bases from J, with 17 bases between. The CDR3 DNA reads TGTGCCAGCAGCCAAGTCGGTGACAGCTCCTATGGCTACACCTTC. Translated, it gives CASSQVGDSSYGYTF.

This chain joins TRBV27 and TRBJ1-2, with D possibly being TRBD1 (6 bases). Per the germline V gene, CDR1 is MNHEY and CDR2 is SMNVEV (reference sequence). The germline V and J ends were trimmed by 2 bases and 8 bases, with 15 bases remaining between them. The CDR3 has 14 amino acids. The DNA of the CDR3 is TGTGCCAGCAGTTTAAACAGGGAAGGGATGGGCTACACCTTC. This codes for CASSLNREGMGYTF.